The rows below give T cell receptor beta chains drawn from one sample of a study of cytomegalovirus exposure and HLA in healthy donors. Assay used: immunoSEQ multiplex PCR; TCRdb lists only in-frame clones, some missing. The data show 100,000 to 150,000 clones, with over 70% seen just once and more than 1% held by the top ten. Sample: PBMCs. These receptors came from a female donor in good health and CMV-seronegative. Both conserved end residues are part of each CDR3. Some rows mark clone size as missing; the rest say once, few, many or name a class of expanded clone.

abundance | v_gene | CDR3aa
- | TRBV5-6 | CASSLASGGKETQYF
- | TRBV18 | CASSPKGVHNEQFF
- | TRBV5-1 | CASSPSGDTYNEQFF
- | TRBV19 | CASSGQGKTNEKLFF
- | TRBV6-1 | CASSEERRGSYEQYF
- | TRBV15 | CATSRDLKETQYF
- | TRBV5-6 | CASSSTGGESGNTIYF
- | TRBV6-1 | CASSEAGTGTEAFF
- | TRBV19 | CASSIRGRGYEQYF
- | TRBV2 | CASRGQGNTGELFF
- | TRBV11-1 | CASSSQKTSGDGEQFF
- | TRBV20-1 | CSATKREPFF
few | TRBV7-9 | CASSFGGEQYF
- | TRBV6-4 | CASSSGTYYGYTF
- | TRBV18 | CASQGTGGVKTEAFF
- | TRBV6-6 | CASTWDRAREKLFF
- | TRBV27 | CASSLKASGSYEQYF
- | TRBV7-9 | CSSSPGQGKFF
medium-sized | TRBV6-5 | CASRGTGWYEQYF
- | TRBV4-1 | CASSQGGQYAGGTLSTDTQYF
- | TRBV18 | CASSLSGLAYNEQFF
once | TRBV5-1 | CASSFRDYEETQYF
once | TRBV19 | CASSPQGSTQYF
- | TRBV4-2 | CASSQGGSSGVDTQYF
- | TRBV5-4 | CASSGTSGGLGDTQYF
few | TRBV2 | CATATGGKETQYF
- | TRBV7-9 | CASSPETNYEQYF
- | TRBV18 | CASSKDRGPTNEQFF
- | TRBV2 | CASSGRQGVSNYGYTF